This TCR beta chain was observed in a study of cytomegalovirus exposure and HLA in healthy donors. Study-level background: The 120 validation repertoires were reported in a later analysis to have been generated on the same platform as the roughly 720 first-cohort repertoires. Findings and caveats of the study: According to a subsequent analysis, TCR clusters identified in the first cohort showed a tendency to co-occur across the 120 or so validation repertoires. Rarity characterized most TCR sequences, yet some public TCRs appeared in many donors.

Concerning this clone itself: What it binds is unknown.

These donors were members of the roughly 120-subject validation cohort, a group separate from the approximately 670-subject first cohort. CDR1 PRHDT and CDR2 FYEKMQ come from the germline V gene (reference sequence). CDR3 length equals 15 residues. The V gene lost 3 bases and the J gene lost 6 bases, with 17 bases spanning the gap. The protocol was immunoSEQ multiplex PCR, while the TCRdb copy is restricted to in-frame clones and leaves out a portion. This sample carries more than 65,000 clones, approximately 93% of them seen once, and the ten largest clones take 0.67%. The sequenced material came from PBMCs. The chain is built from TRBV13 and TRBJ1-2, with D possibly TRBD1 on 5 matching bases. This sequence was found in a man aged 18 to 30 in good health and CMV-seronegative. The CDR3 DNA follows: TGTGCCAGCAGCTTGCGGTCCAGGGCAAAAAATGGCTACACCTTC. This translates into CASSLRSRAKNGYTF.